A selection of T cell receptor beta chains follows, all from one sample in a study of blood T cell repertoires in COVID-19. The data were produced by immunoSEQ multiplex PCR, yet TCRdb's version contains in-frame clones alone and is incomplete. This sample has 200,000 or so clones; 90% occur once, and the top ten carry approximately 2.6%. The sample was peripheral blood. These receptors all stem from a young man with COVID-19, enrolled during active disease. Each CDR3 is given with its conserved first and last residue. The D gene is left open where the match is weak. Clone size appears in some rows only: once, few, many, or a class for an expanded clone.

CDR3: CASSPRATNTGELFF; DNA: TGTGCCAGCAGCCCCCGAGCGACGAACACCGGGGAGCTGTTTTTT; V: TRBV7-2; size: NA; J: TRBJ2-2; D: NA
CDR3: CASALQQGTYNEQFF; DNA: TGTGCCAGCGCCCTTCAACAGGGTACCTACAATGAGCAGTTCTTC; V: TRBV9; size: once; J: TRBJ2-1; D: NA
CDR3: CASSRDLDSDGQASSYEQYF; DNA: TGCGCCAGCAGCCGAGATCTCGACTCCGATGGACAGGCTAGCTCCTACGAGCAGTACTTC; V: TRBV4-1; size: few; J: TRBJ2-7; D: TRBD1
CDR3: CASSVGIGRGQFF; DNA: TGTGCCAGCAGCGTGGGTATCGGTAGGGGGCAGTTCTTC; V: TRBV7-2; size: NA; J: TRBJ2-1; D: NA
CDR3: CASSLEGPYGYTF; DNA: TGTGCCAGCAGCTTAGAGGGGCCCTATGGCTACACCTTC; V: TRBV13; size: NA; J: TRBJ1-2; D: NA
CDR3: CASSPGTGVYNEQFF; DNA: TGTGCCAGCAGCCCCGGGACAGGGGTCTACAATGAGCAGTTCTTC; V: TRBV7-2; size: NA; J: TRBJ2-1; D: TRBD1
CDR3: CASTVTGGPNTEAFF; DNA: TGTGCCAGTACTGTGACAGGGGGCCCGAACACTGAAGCTTTCTTT; V: TRBV19; size: NA; J: TRBJ1-1; D: TRBD1
CDR3: CASSLGQGPYEQYF; DNA: TGTGCCAGCAGCCTCGGACAGGGCCCCTACGAGCAGTACTTC; V: TRBV28; size: once; J: TRBJ2-7; D: TRBD1
CDR3: CAWGAGGPVYEQFF; DNA: TGTGCCTGGGGAGCGGGAGGGCCTGTCTATGAGCAGTTCTTC; V: TRBV30; size: NA; J: TRBJ2-1; D: TRBD2
CDR3: CSASEGALGSAEAFF; DNA: TGCAGTGCTAGTGAGGGGGCCCTGGGGTCTGCTGAAGCTTTCTTT; V: TRBV20-1; size: NA; J: TRBJ1-1; D: TRBD1
CDR3: CASRSDANYGYTF; DNA: TGTGCCAGCAGGAGCGACGCTAACTATGGCTACACCTTC; V: TRBV28; size: NA; J: TRBJ1-2; D: NA
CDR3: CATRRPGRQETQYF; DNA: TGTGCCACCAGGCGCCCGGGGAGACAAGAGACCCAGTACTTC; V: TRBV24-1; size: NA; J: TRBJ2-5; D: NA
CDR3: CASSQDKTGNEQFF; DNA: TGCGCCAGCAGCCAAGATAAAACGGGGAATGAGCAGTTCTTC; V: TRBV4-3; size: NA; J: TRBJ2-1; D: NA
CDR3: CASSTKSGRDYNEQFF; DNA: TGTGCCAGCAGCACTAAAAGCGGGAGGGACTACAATGAGCAGTTCTTC; V: TRBV5-4; size: NA; J: TRBJ2-1; D: TRBD2
CDR3: CASSILDRGPSYEQYF; DNA: TGCGCCAGCAGCATATTGGACAGGGGTCCTTCCTACGAGCAGTACTTC; V: TRBV5-1; size: NA; J: TRBJ2-7; D: TRBD1
CDR3: CASSPRTSGRTGELFF; DNA: TGCGCCAGCAGCCCGCGGACTAGCGGGAGAACCGGGGAGCTGTTTTTT; V: TRBV4-1; size: NA; J: TRBJ2-2; D: TRBD2
CDR3: CASSPGGRTEAFF; DNA: TGTGCCAGCTCACCGGGGGGGAGGACTGAAGCTTTCTTT; V: TRBV18; size: once; J: TRBJ1-1; D: NA
CDR3: CSVVAGGPGEKLFF; DNA: TGCAGCGTCGTTGCTGGAGGCCCTGGAGAAAAACTGTTTTTT; V: TRBV29-1; size: NA; J: TRBJ1-4; D: NA
CDR3: CASIETGDRGFF; DNA: TGTGCCAGCATAGAAACAGGGGACCGTGGGTTCTTC; V: TRBV2; size: NA; J: TRBJ2-1; D: TRBD1
CDR3: CAITQAESNYGYTF; DNA: TGTGCCATCACGCAGGCCGAATCTAACTATGGCTACACCTTC; V: TRBV10-3; size: NA; J: TRBJ1-2; D: NA
CDR3: CASERAGPGQPQHF; DNA: TGTGCCAGCGAAAGGGCGGGACCTGGGCAGCCCCAGCATTTT; V: TRBV6-5; size: NA; J: TRBJ1-5; D: NA
CDR3: CASSFLGGKNTDTQYF; DNA: TGTGCCAGCAGTTTCCTGGGAGGGAAGAACACAGATACGCAGTATTTT; V: TRBV27; size: NA; J: TRBJ2-3; D: TRBD2
CDR3: CASSARTENTEAFF; DNA: TGTGCCAGCAGCGCTCGGACAGAGAACACTGAAGCTTTCTTT; V: TRBV9; size: NA; J: TRBJ1-1; D: NA
CDR3: CASRQGPLTNYGYTF; DNA: TGTGCCAGCAGGCAGGGGCCTCTAACTAACTATGGCTACACCTTC; V: TRBV28; size: NA; J: TRBJ1-2; D: NA
CDR3: CASSPLGTGLEKLFF; DNA: TGTGCCAGCAGCCCCCTCGGGACAGGGCTCGAAAAACTGTTTTTT; V: TRBV9; size: NA; J: TRBJ1-4; D: TRBD1
CDR3: CASTRNRESNNQPQHF; DNA: TGTGCCAGTACAAGAAACAGGGAAAGTAACAATCAGCCCCAGCATTTT; V: TRBV19; size: NA; J: TRBJ1-5; D: NA
CDR3: CASSVAPYTEAFF; DNA: TGTGCCAGCAGCGTAGCCCCGTACACTGAAGCTTTCTTT; V: TRBV9; size: NA; J: TRBJ1-1; D: NA
CDR3: CASVPTQTYGYTF; DNA: TGTGCCAGCGTCCCGACTCAGACCTATGGCTACACCTTC; V: TRBV28; size: once; J: TRBJ1-2; D: NA
CDR3: CASSEPSYNSPLHF; DNA: TGTGCCAGCAGTGAACCGTCCTATAATTCACCCCTCCACTTT; V: TRBV6-1; size: NA; J: TRBJ1-6; D: NA
CDR3: CASSTYTDRGEGYTF; DNA: TGTGCCAGCAGCACTTACACGGACAGGGGAGAAGGCTACACCTTC; V: TRBV5-6; size: NA; J: TRBJ1-2; D: TRBD1
CDR3: CASSPLGQGGTDTQYF; DNA: TGTGCCAGCTCACCACTCGGACAGGGAGGAACAGATACGCAGTATTTT; V: TRBV18; size: NA; J: TRBJ2-3; D: TRBD1
CDR3: CASSLGRNEQYF; DNA: TGTGCCAGCAGCCTCGGGAGGAACGAGCAGTACTTC; V: TRBV5-6; size: few; J: TRBJ2-7; D: TRBD2
CDR3: CASSERGAQDTQYF; DNA: TGTGCCAGCAGCGAGCGGGGGGCACAGGATACGCAGTATTTT; V: TRBV27; size: NA; J: TRBJ2-3; D: TRBD2
CDR3: CASSLGLAGADTQYF; DNA: TGTGCCAGCAGCTTGGGACTAGCGGGAGCAGATACGCAGTATTTT; V: TRBV7-3; size: NA; J: TRBJ2-3; D: TRBD2
CDR3: CASSLAGTSSYEQYF; DNA: TGTGCCAGCAGTTTAGCCGGGACTTCCTCCTACGAGCAGTACTTC; V: TRBV28; size: NA; J: TRBJ2-7; D: NA
CDR3: CASSYGGFRYQPQHF; DNA: TGTGCCAGCAGTTACGGGGGGTTCAGGTATCAGCCCCAGCATTTT; V: TRBV6-2/TRBV6-3; size: NA; J: TRBJ1-5; D: NA
CDR3: CASSQGHTGDYGYTF; DNA: TGCGCCAGCAGCCAAGGCCACACAGGGGACTATGGCTACACCTTC; V: TRBV4-1; size: NA; J: TRBJ1-2; D: TRBD1
CDR3: CASSLSRAVPSYEQYF; DNA: TGTGCCAGCAGCTTAAGCAGGGCAGTCCCGTCCTACGAGCAGTACTTC; V: TRBV7-2; size: NA; J: TRBJ2-7; D: NA
CDR3: CACKLGQGSNQPQHF; DNA: TGTGCCTGCAAATTGGGACAGGGCAGCAATCAGCCCCAGCATTTT; V: TRBV6-6; size: NA; J: TRBJ1-5; D: TRBD1
CDR3: CASSMPRGADTEAFF; DNA: TGCGCCAGCAGCATGCCCCGGGGGGCGGACACTGAAGCTTTCTTT; V: TRBV5-1; size: NA; J: TRBJ1-1; D: NA
CDR3: CASSPQGITEAFF; DNA: TGTGCCAGCAGCCCACAGGGGATCACTGAAGCTTTCTTT; V: TRBV9; size: NA; J: TRBJ1-1; D: TRBD1
CDR3: CASRRLAGGIGYNEQFF; DNA: TGTGCCAGTAGGAGACTAGCGGGGGGGATTGGCTACAATGAGCAGTTCTTC; V: TRBV19; size: NA; J: TRBJ2-1; D: TRBD2
CDR3: CASSPRDRGQANSPLHF; DNA: TGTGCCAGCAGCCCCCGGGACAGGGGGCAGGCTAATTCACCCCTCCACTTT; V: TRBV3-1/TRBV3-2; size: NA; J: TRBJ1-6; D: TRBD1
CDR3: CASSSTGAGNTIYF; DNA: TGTGCCAGCAGCTCGACAGGGGCTGGAAACACCATATATTTT; V: TRBV3-1/TRBV3-2; size: NA; J: TRBJ1-3; D: TRBD1